This T cell receptor (beta chain) was profiled in a study of blood T cell repertoires in COVID-19. Study-level background: T cells, B-cell-depleted T cells, or PBMCs provided the cDNA or gDNA that served as material.

The germline CDR1 and CDR2 sequences are SGHTA and FQGTGA. V lost 5 bases to trimming and J lost 4 bases; unmatched junction nucleotides: 3. The CDR3 extends over 13 amino acids. Using immunoSEQ multiplex PCR, the repertoire was profiled, and TCRdb retains in-frame clones only, with some absent. The data hold 200,000 to 250,000 clones, with around 86% observed a single time. Participants were aged about 18 to 100 years from roughly 25 US areas. The sequence came from a woman between 45 and 60 years old who had recovered from COVID-19. V gene TRBV7-3 combines with J gene TRBJ1-1; 8 bases are a match to TRBD1. Sequencing used PBMCs or T cells enriched from blood (not recorded which). In DNA, the CDR3 is TGTGCCAGCAGCCAGGGGGCCGGCACTGAAGCTTTCTTT. Translation gives CASSQGAGTEAFF.